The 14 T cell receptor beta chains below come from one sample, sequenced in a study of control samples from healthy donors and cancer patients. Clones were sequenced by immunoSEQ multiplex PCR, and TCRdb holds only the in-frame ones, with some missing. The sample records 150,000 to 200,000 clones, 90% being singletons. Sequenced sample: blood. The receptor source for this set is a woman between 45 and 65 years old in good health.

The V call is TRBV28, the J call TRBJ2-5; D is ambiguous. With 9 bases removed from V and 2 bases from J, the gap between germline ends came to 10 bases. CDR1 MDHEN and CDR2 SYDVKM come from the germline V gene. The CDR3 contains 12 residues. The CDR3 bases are TGTGCCAGTACAGATTATCAAGAGACCCAGTACTTC. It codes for CASTDYQETQYF.

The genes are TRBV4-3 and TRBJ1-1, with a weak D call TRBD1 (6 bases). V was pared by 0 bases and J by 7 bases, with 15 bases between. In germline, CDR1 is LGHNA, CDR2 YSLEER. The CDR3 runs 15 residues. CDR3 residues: CASSQDLARGSEAFF. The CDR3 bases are TGCGCCAGCAGCCAAGATCTTGCCAGGGGAAGTGAAGCTTTCTTT.

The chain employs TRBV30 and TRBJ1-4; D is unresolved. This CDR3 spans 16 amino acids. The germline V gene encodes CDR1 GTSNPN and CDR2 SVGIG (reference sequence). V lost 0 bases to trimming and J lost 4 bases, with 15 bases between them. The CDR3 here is CAWSVLLQNLNEKLFF. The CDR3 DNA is TGTGCCTGGAGTGTACTCCTACAAAACCTTAATGAAAAACTGTTTTTT.

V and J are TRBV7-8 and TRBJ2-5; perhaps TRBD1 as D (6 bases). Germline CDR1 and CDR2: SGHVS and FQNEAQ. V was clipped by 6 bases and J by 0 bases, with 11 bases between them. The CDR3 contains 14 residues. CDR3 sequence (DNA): TGTGCCAGCAGGAGGACAGCGTACCAAGAGACCCAGTACTTC. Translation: CASRRTAYQETQYF.

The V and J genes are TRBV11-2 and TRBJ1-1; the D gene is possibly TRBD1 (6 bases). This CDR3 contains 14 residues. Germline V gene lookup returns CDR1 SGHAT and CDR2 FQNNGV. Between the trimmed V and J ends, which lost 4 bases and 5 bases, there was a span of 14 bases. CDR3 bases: TGTGCCAGCAGCTCCCAAGTCCAGGGGACTGAAGCTTTCTTT. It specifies CASSSQVQGTEAFF.

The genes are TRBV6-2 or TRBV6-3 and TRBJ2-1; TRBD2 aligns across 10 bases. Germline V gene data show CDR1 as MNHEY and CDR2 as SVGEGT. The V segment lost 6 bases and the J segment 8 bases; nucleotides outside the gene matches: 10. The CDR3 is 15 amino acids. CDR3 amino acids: CASSPSGGDLDEQFF. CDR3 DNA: TGTGCCAGCAGCCCAAGCGGGGGGGATTTAGATGAGCAGTTCTTC.

CDR3 sequence reads: CAWSVLSVGTDTQYF. CDR3 sequence (DNA): TGTGCCTGGAGTGTTCTCTCGGTGGGCACAGATACGCAGTATTTT. The chain employs TRBV30 and TRBJ2-3; unclear D gene. Looked up from germline, CDR1 is GTSNPN and CDR2 is SVGIG (reference sequence). With 0 bases removed from V and 1 base from J, the gap between germline ends came to 11 bases. The CDR3 has 15 amino acids. Filled out from reference TRBV30 and TRBJ2-3, the complete variable domain reads SQTIHQWPATLVQPVGSPLSLECTVEGTSNPNLYWYRQAAGRGLQLLFYSVGIGQISSEVPQNLSASRPQDRQFILSSKKLLLSDSGFYLCAWSVLSVGTDTQYFGPGTRLTVL.

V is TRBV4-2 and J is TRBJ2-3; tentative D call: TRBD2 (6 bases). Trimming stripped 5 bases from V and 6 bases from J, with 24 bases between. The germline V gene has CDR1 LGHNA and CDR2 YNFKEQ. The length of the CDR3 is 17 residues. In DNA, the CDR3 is TGTGCCAGCAGCAAAGGAGGGAGTAGCGCGACTGGGGATACGCAGTATTTT. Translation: CASSKGGSSATGDTQYF.

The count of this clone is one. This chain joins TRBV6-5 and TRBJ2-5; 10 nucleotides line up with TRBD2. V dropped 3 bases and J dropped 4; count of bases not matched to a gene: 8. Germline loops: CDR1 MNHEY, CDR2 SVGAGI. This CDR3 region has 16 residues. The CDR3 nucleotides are TGTGCCAGCAGTTATAGGCTAGCGGGAGATCTAGAGACCCAGTACTTC. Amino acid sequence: CASSYRLAGDLETQYF.

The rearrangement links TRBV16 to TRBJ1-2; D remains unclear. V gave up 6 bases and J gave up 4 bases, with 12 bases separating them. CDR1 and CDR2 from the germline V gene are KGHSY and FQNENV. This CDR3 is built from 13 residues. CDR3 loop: CASSANSFYGYTF. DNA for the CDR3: TGTGCCAGCAGTGCGAATTCCTTCTATGGCTACACCTTC.

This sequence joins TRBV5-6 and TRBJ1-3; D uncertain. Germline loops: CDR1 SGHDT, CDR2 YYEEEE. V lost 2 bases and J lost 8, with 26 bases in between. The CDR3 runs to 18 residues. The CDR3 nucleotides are TGTGCCAGCAGCTTCTTCTCTTCGACGGCCAAGGGAGGATACACCATATATTTT. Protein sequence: CASSFFSSTAKGGYTIYF.

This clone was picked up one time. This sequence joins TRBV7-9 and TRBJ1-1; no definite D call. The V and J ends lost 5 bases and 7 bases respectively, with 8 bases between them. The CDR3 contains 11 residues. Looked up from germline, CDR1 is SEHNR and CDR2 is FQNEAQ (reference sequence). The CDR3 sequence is CASSPAVEAFF. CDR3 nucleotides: TGTGCCAGCAGCCCTGCAGTTGAAGCTTTCTTT.

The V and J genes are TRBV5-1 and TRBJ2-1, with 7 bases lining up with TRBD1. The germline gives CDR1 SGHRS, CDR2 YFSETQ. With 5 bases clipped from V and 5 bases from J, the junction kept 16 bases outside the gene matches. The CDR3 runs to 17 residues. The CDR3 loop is CASRPTKGQPDNNEQFF. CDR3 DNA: TGCGCCAGCAGGCCAACGAAGGGACAGCCCGATAACAATGAGCAGTTCTTC.

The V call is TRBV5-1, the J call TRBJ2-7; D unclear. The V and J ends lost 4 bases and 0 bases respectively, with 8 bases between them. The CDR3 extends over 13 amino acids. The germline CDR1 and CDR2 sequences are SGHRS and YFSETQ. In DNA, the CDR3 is TGCGCCAGCAGCGTACGGATCTCCTACGAGCAGTACTTC. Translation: CASSVRISYEQYF. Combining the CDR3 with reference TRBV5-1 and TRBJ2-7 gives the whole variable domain KAGVTQTPRYLIKTRGQQVTLSCSPISGHRSVSWYQQTPGQGLQFLFEYFSETQRNKGNFPGRFSGRQFSNSRSEMNVSTLELGDSALYLCASSVRISYEQYFGPGTRLTVT.